These T cell receptor beta chains were read from a single sample in a study of cytomegalovirus exposure and HLA in healthy donors. Clones were sequenced by immunoSEQ multiplex PCR, and TCRdb holds only the in-frame ones, with some missing. The data show under 150,000 clones, around three quarters seen once. Sequenced input: PBMCs. These receptors came from a woman between 50 and 59 years old in good health and CMV-seronegative. Both conserved end residues are part of each CDR3. D genes are given only for firm matches. Only part of the rows carry a size: once, few, many, or a class if the clone is expanded.

v_call,d_call,clone_size,j_call,cdr3_aa,cdr3_nt
TRBV19,NA,NA,TRBJ2-5,CASSIGRGRETQYF,TGTGCCAGTAGTATAGGGCGAGGAAGAGAGACCCAGTACTTC
TRBV4-3,TRBD2,few,TRBJ2-2,CASSRWTSGTNTGELFF,TGCGCCAGCAGCCGATGGACTAGCGGGACGAACACCGGGGAGCTGTTTTTT
TRBV4-3,NA,NA,TRBJ2-4,CASSQGDRGSNIQYF,TGCGCCAGCAGCCAAGGTGATAGGGGTAGTAACATTCAGTACTTC
TRBV5-6,NA,NA,TRBJ2-7,CASSLFTLGYEQYF,TGTGCCAGCAGCTTGTTTACCCTCGGGTACGAGCAGTACTTC
TRBV7-3,TRBD1,NA,TRBJ1-1,CASSSSDRGSTEAFF,TGTGCCAGCAGCTCCTCTGACAGGGGGAGTACTGAAGCTTTCTTT
TRBV4-2,TRBD1,NA,TRBJ1-1,CASSQGEDRGGEAFF,TGTGCCAGCAGCCAAGGTGAGGACAGGGGTGGTGAAGCTTTCTTT
TRBV7-6,TRBD2,NA,TRBJ2-3,CASSSYSGGITDTQYF,TGTGCCAGCAGCTCCTATAGCGGGGGGATCACAGATACGCAGTATTTT
TRBV29-1,NA,NA,TRBJ1-1,CSVERRWRVNTEAFF,TGCAGCGTTGAGCGGCGGTGGAGGGTAAACACTGAAGCTTTCTTT
TRBV19,TRBD1,NA,TRBJ2-7,CASSRRDSSYEQYF,TGTGCCAGTAGCCGCCGGGACAGTTCCTACGAGCAGTACTTC
TRBV20-1,NA,NA,TRBJ2-7,CSATREQYF,TGCAGTGCTACCCGGGAGCAGTACTTC
TRBV30,TRBD1,NA,TRBJ1-6,CAWSEGQNSPLHF,TGTGCCTGGAGTGAGGGACAGAATTCACCCCTCCACTTT
TRBV11-3,NA,NA,TRBJ2-1,CASSSTGGGSYNEQFF,TGTGCCAGCAGCTCCACCGGTGGCGGGTCCTACAATGAGCAGTTCTTC